The rows below give T cell receptor beta chains drawn from one sample of a study of cytomegalovirus exposure and HLA in healthy donors. The repertoire was sequenced with immunoSEQ multiplex PCR; TCRdb's copy has only in-frame clones and lacks some. This sample has fewer than 300,000 clones, with roughly 88% found just once. Source material: PBMCs. The receptors shown here come from a man aged 40-49 years in good health and CMV-seropositive. Each CDR3 is given with its conserved first and last residue. A D gene is named only where the DNA matches it firmly. Clone sizes are given selectively: once, few, many, or a class where the clone is expanded.

>TRBV27|NA|TRBD2|TRBJ2-7|12
CASSLGAGEWYF
TGTGCCAGCAGTTTAGGGGCGGGAGAATGGTACTTC
>TRBV5-6|few|NA|TRBJ2-7|13
CASSLGAGHEQYF
TGTGCCAGCAGCTTGGGGGCGGGGCACGAGCAGTACTTC
>TRBV7-8|NA|TRBD1|TRBJ1-2|15
CASSEPTGGGGGYTF
TGTGCCAGCAGCGAACCTACAGGGGGCGGAGGAGGCTACACCTTC
>TRBV4-2|NA|NA|TRBJ2-5|15
CASSQDGTGQETQYF
TGTGCCAGCAGCCAAGATGGTACAGGCCAAGAGACCCAGTACTTC
>TRBV11-2|NA|TRBD1|TRBJ2-7|15
CASSLAQGSSYEQYF
TGTGCCAGCAGCTTGGCACAGGGGAGCTCCTACGAGCAGTACTTC
>TRBV6-4|NA|NA|TRBJ2-3|13
CASSEDLTDTQYF
TGTGCCAGCAGCGAGGATCTCACAGATACGCAGTATTTT
>TRBV29-1|NA|TRBD1|TRBJ2-1|12
CSVEADRGEQFF
TGCAGCGTTGAAGCCGACAGGGGTGAGCAGTTCTTC
>TRBV7-3|NA|NA|TRBJ1-1|13
CASSSDSGGGAFF
TGTGCCAGCAGCTCCGACAGTGGGGGGGGTGCTTTCTTT
>TRBV2|NA|TRBD1|TRBJ1-5|15
CASSVLDRVNQPQHF
TGTGCCAGCAGTGTGCTGGACAGGGTCAATCAGCCCCAGCATTTT
>TRBV7-9|NA|TRBD1|TRBJ1-5|14
CSSSQQGSNQPQHF
TGTTCCAGCAGCCAACAGGGGAGCAATCAGCCCCAGCATTTT
>TRBV5-1|NA|NA|TRBJ2-7|13
CASSVGHGYEQYF
TGCGCCAGCAGCGTTGGACACGGCTACGAGCAGTACTTC
>TRBV15|NA|TRBD2|TRBJ2-1|16
CATSPDWTSGINEQFF
TGTGCCACCAGCCCAGACTGGACTAGCGGGATAAATGAGCAGTTCTTC
>TRBV9|NA|NA|TRBJ2-1|17
CASSVGGGGSSYNEQFF
TGTGCCAGCAGCGTAGGTGGCGGAGGTAGCTCCTACAATGAGCAGTTCTTC
>TRBV7-8|NA|TRBD1|TRBJ1-1|14
CASSSGQGNTEAFF
TGTGCCAGCAGTTCGGGACAGGGGAACACTGAAGCTTTCTTT
>TRBV30|NA|TRBD2|TRBJ2-2|16
CAWSVQGLVGSGELFF
TGTGCCTGGAGTGTACAGGGACTAGTGGGGTCCGGGGAGCTGTTTTTT
>TRBV5-1|NA|NA|TRBJ2-7|15
CASSLGAGTSYEQYF
TGCGCCAGCAGCTTGGGTGCGGGAACCTCCTACGAGCAGTACTTC
>TRBV6-6|NA|NA|TRBJ2-7|14
CASIPNRAGYEQYF
TGTGCCAGCATCCCCAACAGGGCGGGCTACGAGCAGTACTTC
>TRBV7-9|NA|TRBD1|TRBJ2-7|14
CASSLTGGTYEQYF
TGTGCCAGCAGCTTAACAGGGGGGACGTACGAGCAGTACTTC
>TRBV7-2|few|NA|TRBJ2-3|14
CASSYGTSGDTQYF
TGTGCCAGCAGCTACGGGACATCTGGAGATACGCAGTATTTT
>TRBV25-1|NA|NA|TRBJ1-6|14
CASGVRRYNSPLHF
TGTGCCAGCGGGGTCAGGAGGTATAATTCACCCCTCCACTTT
>TRBV7-9|NA|NA|TRBJ2-7|13
CASSRRGSYEQYF
TGTGCCAGCAGCAGAAGGGGGAGCTACGAGCAGTACTTC
>TRBV5-4|few|TRBD2|TRBJ2-7|15
CASSNGLAGPYEQYF
TGTGCCAGCAGCAACGGACTAGCGGGTCCTTACGAGCAGTACTTC